This entry features one T cell receptor (beta chain) sequence. This specimen belongs to a study of CDR3 diversity in severe acne. TCRdb independently ran MiXCR on the PCR reads; one entry per CDR3 protein. The data hold over 90,000 distinct CDR3 sequences, with roughly half observed a single time. V shed 0 bases and J shed 6 bases, with 12 bases lying between them. From germline, CDR1 is MNHEY and CDR2 SVGAGI. This CDR3 has 16 residues. Sequencing was done on a sample of blood. This rearrangement joins TRBV6-5 to TRBJ1-6; D remains unclear. The source is a male donor with acne. CDR3 in amino acids: CASSYSSAAGNSPLHF. CDR3 nucleotide sequence: TGTGCCAGCAGTTACTCGAGCGCCGCTGGTAATTCACCCCTCCACTTT.